This TCR beta chain was recovered during a study of high-grade serous ovarian cancer treatment subgroups. There are 16 residues in the CDR3. V shed 0 bases and J 6 bases; nucleotides not matched to a gene: 7. Germline V CDR1 and CDR2: SGHRS, YFSETQ. The tumor samples were collected prior to definitive surgery or chemotherapy. The data were produced by immunoSEQ multiplex PCR, yet TCRdb's version contains in-frame clones alone and is incomplete. The sample has 9,600 or so clones, about three quarters seen once. The sequencing input was tumor tissue. The clonotype originates from a human donor with high-grade serous ovarian cancer. The chain recombines TRBV5-1 with TRBJ2-1, with 9 bases matching TRBD2. In nucleotides, the CDR3 is TGCGCCAGCAGCTTGGTTGGGCTAGCGGGGAGCAATGAGCAGTTCTTC. As protein: CASSLVGLAGSNEQFF.